This T cell receptor beta chain was found in a study of sequential checkpoint blockade in melanoma. Study background: Patients were randomized 1:1 to nivolumab-then-ipilimumab or ipilimumab-then-nivolumab first-line. Maintenance nivolumab came after either treatment sequence.

The CDR3 contains 15 residues. Looked up from germline, CDR1 is MGHRA and CDR2 is YSYEKL. V gave up 1 base and J gave up 0 bases, with 7 bases separating them. Method: immunoSEQ multiplex PCR; TCRdb's copy keeps in-frame clones and lacks some. The table has 7,000 to 9,500 clones, roughly 60% seen once; the top ten hold approximately 16%. Documented treatment: randomized to nivolumab then ipilimumab (arm A) or the reverse (arm B). This material consisted of CD8+ T cells sorted from blood (inferred from file names), taken from a patient given nivolumab and ipilimumab in sequence. This chain uses TRBV4-1 with TRBJ1-3; D unclear. This receptor was identified in a human donor with melanoma. CDR3 protein: CASSQVTNSGNTIYF. The DNA of the CDR3 is TGCGCCAGCAGCCAAGTCACAAACTCTGGAAACACCATATATTTT.